These T cell receptor beta chains were read from a single sample in a study of post-analysis software for immune sequencing data. TCRdb reanalysed the PCR reads using MiXCR and keeps one entry per CDR3 protein. This table holds some 890,000 distinct CDR3 sequences, roughly 50% found once. Sequencing was done on a sample of blood. Receptors were obtained from a girl aged 10 to 17 with multiple sclerosis. Each CDR3 is given with its conserved first and last residue. D genes are given only for firm matches. Clone size is given for some rows only: seen once, a few or many times, or a class if the clone is expanded.

j_gene,len,d_gene,v_gene,abundance,CDR3nt,CDR3aa
TRBJ2-3,17,TRBD1,TRBV6-2/TRBV6-3,-,TGTGCCGGCCGTATTCCGGGACAGGGGTACCTCACAGATACGCAGTATTTT,CAGRIPGQGYLTDTQYF
TRBJ2-5,15,TRBD2,TRBV6-5,few,TGTGCCAGCAGTTCCCGGGGACTAGCGGGAGCTGCGCAGTACTTC,CASSSRGLAGAAQYF
TRBJ1-2,12,-,TRBV29-1,-,TGCAGCGACGTGGGCCTGAACTATGGCTACACCTTC,CSDVGLNYGYTF
TRBJ2-7,16,-,TRBV4-1,-,TGCGCCAGCAGCCAAGTCGCGGCCTGGAGCTCCTACGAGCAGTACTTC,CASSQVAAWSSYEQYF
TRBJ1-2,15,-,TRBV4-1,-,TGCGCCAGCAGCCAAGTTGGTCGCCGGGACTATGGCTACACCTTC,CASSQVGRRDYGYTF
TRBJ2-1,17,-,TRBV5-5,-,TGTGCCAGCAGCTCCCCCCACAGGGGACTCTCCTACAATGAGCAGTTCTTC,CASSSPHRGLSYNEQFF
TRBJ1-1,16,-,TRBV7-3,few,TGTGCCAGCAGCACCTCCCCGGGAAGCGGGAACACTGAAGCTTTCTTT,CASSTSPGSGNTEAFF
TRBJ1-2,12,-,TRBV6-5,few,TGTGCCAGCAGGGTACCCAACTATGGCTACACCTTC,CASRVPNYGYTF
TRBJ2-3,15,-,TRBV9,-,TGTGCCAGCTCGTTTCAAGGGTTAGCGTCAGATACGCAGTATTTT,CASSFQGLASDTQYF
TRBJ2-7,14,TRBD1,TRBV7-6,few,TGTGCCAGCAGCATTAGACAGGGGGTCCACGAGCAGTACTTC,CASSIRQGVHEQYF
TRBJ2-1,16,TRBD2,TRBV11-2,-,TGTGCCAGCAGCTCACTGACTAGCGGGCTCTACAATGAGCAGTTCTTC,CASSSLTSGLYNEQFF
TRBJ1-5,13,-,TRBV5-1,-,TGCGCCAGCAGCCCGGCAGGGGTCCAGCCCCAGCATTTT,CASSPAGVQPQHF
TRBJ2-1,18,TRBD1,TRBV5-8,few,TGTGCCAGCAGATCTGGACAAGGGGGCGTGAGCTCCTACAATGAGCAGTTCTTC,CASRSGQGGVSSYNEQFF
TRBJ2-1,15,TRBD2,TRBV4-2,-,TGTGCCAGCTGCCCGGTTAGCGGGAGGAGGAATGAGCAGTTCTTC,CASCPVSGRRNEQFF
TRBJ2-7,13,TRBD1,TRBV5-1,-,TGCGCCGGCAGCTCGGACAGGGGAGGTTGGCAGTACTTC,CAGSSDRGGWQYF
TRBJ2-3,11,TRBD2,TRBV29-1,-,TGCCTAGCGGGACTCACAGATACGCAGTATTTT,CLAGLTDTQYF
TRBJ2-4,14,-,TRBV27,-,TGTGCCAGCAGTTTACTGGGATCCTCCTACGAGCGGTACTTC,CASSLLGSSYERYF
TRBJ1-1,13,-,TRBV29-1,few,TGCAGCGTTGGAGAGGGCAGGGGTACTGAAGCTTTCTTT,CSVGEGRGTEAFF
TRBJ2-1,15,-,TRBV4-2,-,TGTGCCAGCAGCCAAGCTTCCGACCCCAGGGGTGAGCAGTTCTTC,CASSQASDPRGEQFF
TRBJ2-7,13,TRBD1,TRBV7-3,-,TGTGCCAGCGCACGGACAGGGGGCTACGAGCAGTACTTC,CASARTGGYEQYF
TRBJ2-7,15,TRBD1,TRBV5-1,few,TGCGCCAGCAGCTTGAGGGGACAGGGACAATACGAGCAGTACTTC,CASSLRGQGQYEQYF
TRBJ2-1,15,-,TRBV10-3,-,TGTGCCATCAGTGAGAGAAAGAACGGGATTAATGAGCAGTTCTTC,CAISERKNGINEQFF
TRBJ2-3,16,TRBD2,TRBV5-1,-,TGCGCCAGCAGCTTCCTACTAGCGGAGGACACAGATACGCAGTATTTT,CASSFLLAEDTDTQYF
TRBJ2-1,15,TRBD2,TRBV29-1,few,TGCAGCGTTGGGACTAGCGGGAGCTCCTACAATGAGCAGTTCTTC,CSVGTSGSSYNEQFF
TRBJ2-2,14,-,TRBV5-1,-,TGCGCCAGCAGATACAGGTTTAACACCGGGGAGCTGTTTTTT,CASRYRFNTGELFF
TRBJ2-7,15,-,TRBV7-9,-,TGTGCCAGCAGCTCCCGGGCCGTGAGCTCCTACGAGCAGTACTTC,CASSSRAVSSYEQYF
TRBJ2-4,13,-,TRBV4-1,few,TGCGCCAGCAGCCAAAACCCCGGAAACATTCAGTACTTC,CASSQNPGNIQYF
TRBJ2-3,14,-,TRBV4-1,-,TGCGCCAGCAGCCAAGAACTCCACACAGATACGCAGTATTTT,CASSQELHTDTQYF
TRBJ2-3,17,-,TRBV11-1,-,TGTGCCAGCAGCTTGGGGAATGGACAGATTTTCACAGATACGCAGTATTTT,CASSLGNGQIFTDTQYF
TRBJ2-1,18,TRBD2,TRBV7-3,-,TGTGCCAGCAGCTTAGTGGGCGGGAGTGGAAGCTCCTACAATGAGCAGTTCTTC,CASSLVGGSGSSYNEQFF
TRBJ2-7,17,TRBD1,TRBV5-1,-,TGCGCCAGCAGCTTGGCGGGACAGGGCGCGATTTCCTACGAGCAGTACTTC,CASSLAGQGAISYEQYF
TRBJ2-7,15,TRBD1,TRBV5-1,-,TGCGCCAGCAGCTCCGGTCGGACAGGGGCCTACGAGCAGTACTTC,CASSSGRTGAYEQYF
TRBJ2-1,16,-,TRBV20-1,few,TGCAGTGCCAAAAGGGCCCAGAACCGCTCCTACAATGAGCAGTTCTTC,CSAKRAQNRSYNEQFF
TRBJ2-4,14,TRBD1,TRBV7-9,few,TGTGCCAGCAGCATAGCCGGGACAGGGGTTGAGCAGTACTTC,CASSIAGTGVEQYF
TRBJ1-6,12,-,TRBV5-1,-,TGTGCCAGCAGCTTAGAAGGGTCACCCCTCCACTTT,CASSLEGSPLHF
TRBJ2-7,13,-,TRBV6-4,few,TGTGCCACCAAAGGGGCCAAGACCTACGAGCAGTACTTC,CATKGAKTYEQYF
TRBJ2-3,15,-,TRBV7-2,-,TGTGCCAGCAGCCCTCCCAGGCCAGCCACCGATACGCAGTATTTT,CASSPPRPATDTQYF
TRBJ1-5,14,-,TRBV13,-,TGTGCCAGCAGCGACGGTCAGGGAAATCAGCCCCAGCATTTT,CASSDGQGNQPQHF
TRBJ1-2,14,TRBD1,TRBV5-1,-,TGCGCCAGCAGCTTTGGATGGGACAGGGATGGCTACACCTTC,CASSFGWDRDGYTF
TRBJ2-7,15,TRBD2,TRBV18,-,TGTGCCAGCTCAATCCAGCGGGGTGGGTACTACGAGCAGTACTTC,CASSIQRGGYYEQYF
TRBJ2-1,18,TRBD2,TRBV12-3/TRBV12-4,-,TGTGCCTGCAGTTTACGACGGGGGGGGACTAGCGGGAGCTATGAGCAGTTCTTC,CACSLRRGGTSGSYEQFF
TRBJ2-7,17,-,TRBV4-2,-,TGTGCCAGCAGCCAACCCTTCAGGGGGGGATACTCCTACGAGCAGTACTTC,CASSQPFRGGYSYEQYF
TRBJ2-7,14,TRBD2,TRBV12-3/TRBV12-4,few,TGTGCCAGCACCCTACTAGCGGGAGGTGGGGAGCAGTACTTC,CASTLLAGGGEQYF
TRBJ2-7,14,TRBD2,TRBV10-3,many,TGTGCCATTTCGCGGGGGGACTTTAACTACGAGCAGTACTTC,CAISRGDFNYEQYF
TRBJ2-3,15,TRBD1,TRBV18,few,TGTGCCAGCTCACCGTGGGACAGGGCGGGAGATACGCAGTATTTT,CASSPWDRAGDTQYF
TRBJ2-3,16,TRBD2,TRBV5-1,many,TGCGCCAGCAGCTCGGGACTAGCGGGGAGCACAGATACGCAGTATTTT,CASSSGLAGSTDTQYF